This entry lists 23 T cell receptor beta chains sequenced from one sample in a study of neurological immune-mediated disorders. TCRdb passed the 5' RACE reads through MiXCR, listing each CDR3 protein once. This table holds under 75,000 distinct CDR3 sequences, 3% to 4% found once. The sequenced sample consisted of PBMCs. The receptors shown here come from a woman aged 55 to 70 with multiple sclerosis.

This clonotype has a count of ten or more. This sequence joins TRBV7-7 and TRBJ2-1, with a possible D match to TRBD2 (6 bases). The germline V gene encodes CDR1 SSHAT and CDR2 FNYEAQ (reference sequence). There are 14 residues in the CDR3. Between the trimmed V and J ends, which lost 2 bases and 4 bases, there was a span of 9 bases. This CDR3 reads CASSLSGRYNEQFF. The CDR3 region has the DNA TGTGCCAGCAGCTTAAGCGGGCGTTACAATGAGCAGTTCTTC.

This clonotype was seen a handful of times. This may be a read error: a much more frequent sequence differs by one nucleotide. The chain uses TRBV7-9 and TRBJ2-4, with TRBD2 matching 8 bases. Germline CDR1 SEHNR, CDR2 FQNEAQ (reference sequence). The CDR3 has 10 amino acids. This chain's CDR3 is CASGGKIQYF. The CDR3 DNA follows: TGTGCAAGCGGGGGAAAAATTCAGTACTTC.

A remark on this clonotype: This may be a read error: a much more frequent sequence differs by one nucleotide. Here the CDR3 reads CRSGPNTDTQYF. CDR3 DNA sequence: TGCAGGTCGGGACCCAACACAGATACGCAGTATTTT. V gene TRBV20-1 combines with J gene TRBJ2-3, with D possibly called TRBD1 or TRBD2 (5 bases each). The length of the CDR3 is 12 residues. The germline V gene encodes CDR1 DFQATT and CDR2 SNEGSKA (reference sequence).

This clonotype was counted ten times or more. The chain combines TRBV20-1 with TRBJ1-4, with D unresolved. Germline loops: CDR1 DFQATT, CDR2 SNEGSKA (reference sequence). This CDR3 has 15 amino acids. V lost 6 bases and J lost 6, with 20 bases in between. CDR3 in DNA: TGCAGTGCCAGTCTCCGAGGGCGAGGGCATGAAAAACTGTTTTTT. Its protein is CSASLRGRGHEKLFF.

This clonotype was picked up many times. The J gene is TRBJ1-1, the V gene TRBV20-1, with D possibly being TRBD1 (6 bases). The V and J ends lost 6 bases and 5 bases respectively, with 19 bases between them. This CDR3 region has 14 residues. The germline CDR1 and CDR2 sequences are DFQATT and SNEGSKA (reference sequence). The CDR3 spells CSALQQGVGTEAFF. The CDR3 nucleotides are TGCAGTGCGCTTCAACAGGGCGTAGGAACTGAAGCTTTCTTT.

In its sample, this clonotype was seen many times. This chain uses TRBV4-1 with TRBJ2-5; D may correspond to TRBD1 or TRBD2 (5 bases each). The CDR3 is made up of 16 amino acids. Germline lookup yields CDR1 MGHRA and CDR2 YSYEKL. Trimming took 2 bases from V and 5 from J, leaving 18 bases between them. CDR3 in DNA: TGCGCCAGCAGCCAACGGGGCTCCGCTGGCCAGGAGACCCAGTACTTC. It translates to CASSQRGSAGQETQYF.

This clonotype was seen repeatedly, ten times or more. The gene calls are TRBV7-2 and TRBJ2-7; 7 bases are shared with TRBD2. Germline V gene data show CDR1 as SGHTA and CDR2 as FQGNSA. The V and J ends lost 5 bases and 7 bases, in that order; junction bases with no gene match: 8. The CDR3 runs to 13 residues. Here the CDR3 DNA reads TGTGCCAGCAGCCAAGGCGGGAGACCGGAGCAGTACTTC. It yields the protein CASSQGGRPEQYF.

This clonotype was observed at least ten times. V and J are TRBV10-3 and TRBJ1-2, with 8 bases fitting TRBD1. J lost 3 bases, V lost 5 bases, and 8 bases had no gene match. Germline V CDR1 and CDR2: ENHRY, SYGVKD. The CDR3 contains 15 residues. The CDR3 coding sequence is TGTGCCATCAGTCCAGAGACAGGGGCGGACTATGGCTACACCTTC. The encoded protein is CAISPETGADYGYTF.

This clonotype was detected a few times. V is TRBV21-1 and J is TRBJ2-2; the table gives TRBD1 as D, unverified against the DNA. TRBV21-1 is a pseudogene. The CDR3 has 16 residues. The DNA of the CDR3 is TGTGCCAGCAGGAACAGACAGGAGATGAACACCGGGGAGCTGTTTTTT. Translating it yields CASRNRQEMNTGELFF.

The chain couples TRBV7-9 to TRBJ2-3, with 7 bases fitting TRBD1. The CDR3 is 15 residues long. CDR1 and CDR2 (germline): SEHNR, FQNEAQ (reference sequence). The V and J ends lost 5 bases and 0 bases, in that order; junction bases with no gene match: 5. Written as DNA, the CDR3 is TGTGCCAGCAGCCCATCGGGACAGAGCACAGATACGCAGTATTTT. Encoded protein: CASSPSGQSTDTQYF.

There are many counts of this clonotype. CDR3 in DNA: TGCGCCAGCACCCCTCGACAGGGGGGCTACGAGCAGTACTTC. This encodes CASTPRQGGYEQYF. The chain couples TRBV5-1 to TRBJ2-7; 9 bases line up with TRBD1. From germline, CDR1 is SGHRS and CDR2 YFSETQ. Trimming cost V 6 bases and J 3 bases; bases outside gene matches: 7. There are 14 residues in the CDR3.

The genes are TRBV4-2 and TRBJ2-5; 10 nucleotides agree with TRBD2. V lost 0 bases, J lost 4 bases, and 8 bases stayed unmatched. Germline loops: CDR1 LGHNA, CDR2 YNFKEQ. This CDR3 contains 17 residues. The CDR3 spells CASSQEPAGGKGETQYF. CDR3 coding DNA: TGTGCCAGCAGCCAAGAACCAGCGGGAGGGAAAGGAGAGACCCAGTACTTC.

This clonotype showed up many times. The chain is built from TRBV12-3 or TRBV12-4 and TRBJ2-2; D remains ambiguous. The CDR3 length is 15 residues. V lost 3 bases to trimming and J lost 5 bases, with 13 bases between them. Here the CDR3 reads CASSFWARKTGELFF. The CDR3 DNA reads TGTGCCAGCAGTTTCTGGGCCCGCAAAACCGGGGAGCTGTTTTTT.

This clonotype was detected ten times or more. V usage is TRBV7-3 and J usage is TRBJ2-3; D may be TRBD2 (6 bases). V was trimmed by 1 base and J by 5 bases, leaving 7 bases between them. Germline V lookup: CDR1 SGHTA, CDR2 FQGTGA. CDR3 length: 13 amino acids. The CDR3 DNA reads as TGTGCCAGCAGCTTAATGGAGGGAGATACGCAGTATTTT. The encoded protein is CASSLMEGDTQYF.

This clonotype came up many times. The rearrangement links TRBV11-2 to TRBJ2-1; D gene unclear. Germline assignment: CDR1 SGHAT and CDR2 FQNNGV. This CDR3 region has 16 residues. Trimming removed 3 bases from V and 0 bases from J, with 12 bases in between. In DNA, the CDR3 is TGTGCCAGCAGCTTCAGCGACTGGAGCTCCTACAATGAGCAGTTCTTC. This gives the protein CASSFSDWSSYNEQFF.

This clonotype was detected ten times or more. The chain joins TRBV29-1 to TRBJ1-2; D is uncertain. CDR1 and CDR2 from the germline V gene are SQVTM and ANQGSEA. This CDR3 region has 13 residues. Trimming left V 5 bases short and J 2 bases short, with 12 bases between. The CDR3 nucleotides read TGCAGCGTTCACAGCGAGACCAACTATGGCTACACCTTC. It is translated as CSVHSETNYGYTF.

This clonotype was observed many times. The V gene is TRBV12-3 or TRBV12-4, the J gene TRBJ2-7; D might be TRBD2 (6 bases). V lost 8 bases to trimming and J lost 3 bases, with 17 bases between them. This CDR3 contains 14 residues. The DNA for the CDR3 is TGTGCCAGCGCCTATCTCACGACTAGCTACGAGCAGTACTTC. Its translation: CASAYLTTSYEQYF.

This clonotype was observed at least ten times. This chain links TRBV29-1 with TRBJ1-1; D is perhaps TRBD1 (5 bases). Germline V gene lookup returns CDR1 SQVTM and CDR2 ANQGSEA. This CDR3 is built from 12 residues. Deletions cut 6 bases from V and 11 bases from J, with 19 bases between. This CDR3 is CSVPGPGVVAFF. The DNA of the CDR3 is TGCAGCGTGCCGGGACCGGGGGTGGTGGCTTTCTTT.

This clonotype has just a few counts. The chain carries TRBV7-9 and TRBJ1-3; no clear D. Between the trimmed V and J ends, which lost 2 bases and 1 base, there was a span of 12 bases. Germline V gene sequence: CDR1 SEHNR, CDR2 FQNEAQ (reference sequence). The CDR3 covers 16 residues. In nucleotides, the CDR3 is TGTGCCAGCAGCTTATCCCTAGGTTTGTCTGGAAACACCATATATTTT. It is translated as CASSLSLGLSGNTIYF.

V is TRBV28 and J is TRBJ2-4; D perhaps matches TRBD1 (5 bases). V lost 6 bases and J lost 8, with 14 bases in between. Germline V lookup: CDR1 MDHEN, CDR2 SYDVKM. This CDR3 has 13 amino acids. The CDR3 nucleotides read TGTGCCAGCAGGTGGAAGGGGTGGCACATTCAGTACTTC. This sequence encodes CASRWKGWHIQYF.

This clonotype was detected many times. The chain carries TRBV18 and TRBJ1-1; TRBD1 aligns across 8 bases. The germline V gene has CDR1 KGHSH and CDR2 LQKENI. The trim removed 6 bases at V and 1 base at J, leaving 4 bases unmatched. The CDR3 has 14 amino acids. The CDR3 nucleotides read TGTGCCAGCTCCCCCGGACAGGGGAACACTGAAGCTTTCTTT. Its protein is CASSPGQGNTEAFF.

In this sample, this clonotype turned up many times. The chain uses TRBV6-6 and TRBJ1-5, with D possibly TRBD1 on 5 matching bases. Germline CDR1 and CDR2: MNHNY and SVGAGI (reference sequence). Trimming stripped 3 bases from V and 5 bases from J, with 8 bases between. This CDR3 comprises 13 residues. This CDR3 is CASSYSGDQPQHF. CDR3 bases: TGTGCCAGCAGTTATTCGGGGGATCAGCCCCAGCATTTT.

This clonotype was seen many times. CDR3 bases: TGCAGTGCTAGAACCCACCCCGGGCAATTCGGTGGCTACACCTTC. It specifies CSARTHPGQFGGYTF. The chain uses TRBV20-1 and TRBJ1-2; D not resolved. Per germline, CDR1 DFQATT and CDR2 SNEGSKA (reference sequence). The V end was cut by 2 bases, the J end by 7 bases, with 20 bases between. This CDR3 contains 15 residues.